The 20 T cell receptor beta chains in this list originate from one sample, sequenced in a study of blood T cells in healthy people across ages. Through a sample-barcoded 5' primer and a J-beta primer mix, a second PCR was run for roughly 6 to 11 cycles. Using its own MiXCR run on the 5' RACE reads, TCRdb lists one record per CDR3 protein. The sample holds approximately 800,000 distinct CDR3 sequences, around 68% seen once. Material for sequencing was blood. The source is a man aged 30-40 years in good health.

This clonotype was found a few times. The chain recombines TRBV15 with TRBJ2-7; 7 nucleotides line up with TRBD1. Trimming cost V 3 bases and J 3 bases; bases outside gene matches: 8. Germline-derived CDR1 and CDR2 are LNHNV and YYDKDF (reference sequence). CDR3 size: 15 residues. For the CDR3, the DNA is TGTGCCACCAGCAGCCCTAGGACAGGAGTCTACGAGCAGTACTTC. Translated, it gives CATSSPRTGVYEQYF.

This clonotype was seen many times. The J gene is TRBJ2-1, the V gene TRBV7-9; 12 bases line up with TRBD2. Trimming at V came to 5 bases and at J to 9 bases, leaving 8 bases not matched to a gene. Germline lookup yields CDR1 SEHNR and CDR2 FQNEAQ (reference sequence). This CDR3 comprises 15 residues. The CDR3 is CASSRTSGDLSEQFF. The CDR3 DNA is TGTGCCAGCAGCCGGACTAGCGGGGATTTAAGTGAGCAGTTCTTC.

The chain uses TRBV12-3 or TRBV12-4 and TRBJ2-7; 8 bases match TRBD2. Judging by the DNA end, TRBJ2-5 fits better; the J call may be wrong. This CDR3 region has 15 residues. For the CDR3, the DNA is TGTGCCAGCAGTTTCGATGCGGGGGGTTGGGAGACCCAGTACTTC. Its protein is CASSFDAGGWETQYF.

This clonotype appeared a few times. The V call is TRBV15, the J call TRBJ2-7; possible D gene TRBD2, 6 bases. Trimming stripped 6 bases from V and 4 bases from J, with 19 bases between. The CDR3 is made up of 15 amino acids. In germline, CDR1 is LNHNV, CDR2 YYDKDF (reference sequence). The CDR3 sequence: CATSQGLGKSYEQYF. CDR3 sequence (DNA): TGTGCCACCAGTCAGGGACTGGGAAAATCTTACGAGCAGTACTTC.

This clonotype was detected a few times. The V gene is TRBV18, the J gene TRBJ2-6; TRBD2 matches 7 bases. V was clipped by 6 bases and J by 0 bases; unmatched bases: 8. Germline V gene lookup returns CDR1 KGHSH and CDR2 LQKENI. The CDR3 is 17 residues long. The CDR3 protein is CASSPSGGASGANVLTF. Here the CDR3 DNA reads TGTGCCAGCTCTCCTAGCGGCGGGGCCTCTGGGGCCAACGTCCTGACTTTC.

The chain employs TRBV29-1 and TRBJ1-2, with 8 bases fitting TRBD1. Germline CDR1 SQVTM, CDR2 ANQGSEA. The CDR3 is made up of 12 amino acids. With 6 bases clipped from V and 3 bases from J, the junction kept 3 bases outside the gene matches. The CDR3 sequence: CSVLQGDYGYTF. Here the CDR3 DNA reads TGCAGCGTCCTACAGGGGGACTATGGCTACACCTTC.

The chain recombines TRBV4-1 with TRBJ1-4, with D hard to call. The V gene's germline CDR1 is MGHRA and CDR2 YSYEKL. Deletions cut 0 bases from V and 2 bases from J, with 13 bases between. The CDR3 runs 17 residues. This CDR3 reads CASSQDRGVVTNEKLFF. The CDR3 DNA follows: TGCGCCAGCAGCCAAGATCGGGGTGTTGTGACTAATGAAAAACTGTTTTTT.

This clonotype has more than one count but fewer than ten. V gene TRBV6-5 combines with J gene TRBJ2-7; the match to TRBD2 covers 10 bases. The CDR3 is 14 residues long. The germline V gene encodes CDR1 MNHEY and CDR2 SVGAGI. Trimming removed 6 bases from V and 1 base from J; junction bases left unmatched: 3. CDR3 sequence reads: CASRWTSGSYEQYF. The CDR3 DNA reads as TGTGCCAGCAGATGGACTAGCGGTTCCTACGAGCAGTACTTC.

The rearrangement links TRBV14 to TRBJ2-7; D is possibly TRBD2 (5 bases). Germline V gene lookup returns CDR1 SGHDN and CDR2 FVKESK. The V end lost 5 bases, the J end lost 0 bases, and 11 bases lay between the germline ends. The CDR3 runs 14 residues. CDR3 amino acids: CASSIGLASYEQYF. CDR3 sequence (DNA): TGTGCCAGCAGCATTGGACTGGCCTCCTACGAGCAGTACTTC. The full variable domain, rest sourced from reference TRBV14 and TRBJ2-7, is EAGVTQFPSHSVIEKGQTVTLRCDPISGHDNLYWYRRVMGKEIKFLLHFVKESKQDESGMPNNRFLAERTGGTYSTLKVQPAELEDSGVYFCASSIGLASYEQYFGPGTRLTVT.

The chain combines TRBV20-1 with TRBJ1-2; D possibly corresponds to TRBD1 (6 bases). V lost 1 base to trimming and J lost 5 bases, with 14 bases between them. Germline V gene sequence: CDR1 DFQATT, CDR2 SNEGSKA (reference sequence). CDR3 length: 14 amino acids. The CDR3 DNA sequence: TGCAGTGCTAGAGTAGAGCAGGGGAATTATGGCTACACCTTC. Protein: CSARVEQGNYGYTF.

The CDR3 DNA reads TGCAGTGCTAGAGATCTGGCAGGGACTAGCGGCCCCTCCTACGAGCAGTACTTC. This translates into CSARDLAGTSGPSYEQYF. The chain joins TRBV20-1 to TRBJ2-7; 11 bases are a match to TRBD2. The CDR3 spans 18 residues. The J segment lost 0 bases and the V segment lost 0 bases, leaving 10 bases of the junction unmatched. CDR1 and CDR2 (germline): DFQATT, SNEGSKA (reference sequence).

This sequence joins TRBV4-2 and TRBJ2-5, with TRBD2 matching over 11 bases. Germline CDR1 is LGHNA and CDR2 is YNFKEQ. The CDR3 is 16 amino acids. Losses at the gene ends were 3 bases for V and 4 bases for J; bases not matched to a gene: 7. This chain's CDR3 is CASSHNLAGGRETQYF. CDR3 DNA sequence: TGTGCCAGCAGCCACAACCTAGCGGGGGGCCGAGAGACCCAGTACTTC.

This clonotype was seen a few times. The chain couples TRBV29-1 to TRBJ2-7, with 8 nucleotides matching TRBD1. CDR1 is SQVTM and CDR2 is ANQGSEA in the germline V gene. With V trimmed by 2 bases and J by 6 bases, 9 bases remained unmatched. CDR3 length: 14 amino acids. The CDR3: CSVERSGQGSEQYF. The CDR3 DNA sequence: TGCAGCGTTGAACGGAGCGGACAGGGAAGCGAGCAGTACTTC.

This chain uses TRBV4-3 with TRBJ2-3, with a weak D call TRBD2 (7 bases). Trimming removed 3 bases at V and 0 bases at J, with 16 bases between. The germline CDR1 and CDR2 sequences are LGHNA and YSLEER. The CDR3 has 17 amino acids. Written as DNA, the CDR3 is TGCGCCAGCAGCCAGTCTGCGGGGGCCCCTAGCACAGATACGCAGTATTTT. Translated: CASSQSAGAPSTDTQYF.

The CDR3 loop reads CASSFLSGDDEQFF. In nucleotides, the CDR3 is TGCGCCAGCAGCTTTCTGTCAGGGGACGATGAGCAGTTCTTC. The chain combines TRBV5-1 with TRBJ2-1; D perhaps matches TRBD1 (6 bases). Germline V gives CDR1 SGHRS, CDR2 YFSETQ. Trimming took 2 bases from V and 8 from J, leaving 14 bases between them. The CDR3 length is 14 residues.

The rearrangement links TRBV9 to TRBJ2-3; 8 positions match TRBD2. The CDR3 loop spans 16 amino acids. From germline, CDR1 is SGDLS and CDR2 YYNGEE. The J segment lost 11 bases and the V segment lost 0 bases, leaving 14 bases of the junction unmatched. As DNA, the CDR3 is TGTGCCAGCAGCGTAGATTTTGTCGGGGGGGCATCGGAGCAGTATTTT. This translates into CASSVDFVGGASEQYF.

V is TRBV6-2 or TRBV6-3 and J is TRBJ2-7; D is ambiguous. There are 14 residues in the CDR3. CDR1 is MNHEY and CDR2 is SVGEGT in the germline V gene. Trimming shortened V by 6 bases and J by 1 base, and 13 bases separated the two germline ends. For the CDR3, the DNA is TGTGCCAGCAGCATAAGGGTTGATTCCTACGAGCAGTACTTC. It is translated as CASSIRVDSYEQYF.

V is TRBV25-1 and J is TRBJ2-1; TRBD1 or TRBD2 may be the D gene (5 bases each). Germline CDR1 is MGHDK and CDR2 is SYGVNS. V lost 1 base and J lost 4, with 11 bases in between. The CDR3 extends over 15 amino acids. The CDR3 protein is CASSESSGTYNEQFF. The CDR3 DNA sequence: TGTGCCAGCAGTGAATCTTCAGGGACGTACAATGAGCAGTTCTTC.

This rearrangement joins TRBV29-1 to TRBJ2-5; 8 bases line up with TRBD2. Germline loops: CDR1 SQVTM, CDR2 ANQGSEA. V shed 3 bases and J 0 bases; nucleotides not matched to a gene: 3. The CDR3 length is 14 residues. This CDR3 reads CSVDGGGYQETQYF. In DNA, the CDR3 is TGCAGCGTTGACGGCGGGGGGTACCAAGAGACCCAGTACTTC.

The genes are TRBV4-3 and TRBJ2-7; D call uncertain. The CDR3 is made up of 15 amino acids. V lost 1 base and J lost 2, with 12 bases in between. Germline CDR1 is LGHNA and CDR2 is YSLEER. The chain's CDR3 is CASSQGISATYEQYF. In nucleotides, the CDR3 is TGCGCCAGCAGCCAAGGAATAAGCGCTACCTACGAGCAGTACTTC.